This entry lists 17 T cell receptor beta chains sequenced from one sample in a study of cytomegalovirus exposure and HLA in healthy donors. PCR employed 60 Vbeta and 13 Jbeta primers. Here immunoSEQ multiplex PCR was the method, and the copy in TCRdb shows in-frame clones only, minus some. The repertoire has fewer than 250,000 clones, 80% of them found once; the top ten carry roughly 1.1%. Sequencing was done on a sample of PBMCs. These TCRs come from a middle-aged woman in good health and CMV-seronegative.

The chain couples TRBV7-2 to TRBJ2-7; D possibly corresponds to TRBD1 (5 bases). The CDR3 spans 13 residues. Germline CDR1 is SGHTA and CDR2 is FQGNSA. Between the trimmed V and J ends, which lost 2 bases and 7 bases, there was a span of 12 bases. The CDR3 protein is CASSLSEGVEQYF. In nucleotides, the CDR3 is TGTGCCAGCAGCTTAAGCGAAGGGGTTGAGCAGTACTTC.

The chain couples TRBV6-6 to TRBJ1-1; a possible D gene is TRBD1 (6 bases). Germline V gene data show CDR1 as MNHNY and CDR2 as SVGAGI (reference sequence). The CDR3 sequence is 13 residues long. Trimming removed 7 bases from V and 1 base from J, with 10 bases in between. In DNA form, the CDR3 reads TGTGCCAGCATGGGACACCAGAACACTGAAGCTTTCTTT. This codes for CASMGHQNTEAFF.

The rearrangement uses TRBV11-3 and TRBJ1-6; D unresolved. The CDR3 loop spans 14 amino acids. Germline CDR1 SGHNT, CDR2 YENEEA. V gave up 5 bases and J gave up 8 bases, with 13 bases separating them. The chain's CDR3 is CASSLRIGDSPLHF. The CDR3 nucleotides read TGTGCCAGCAGCCTAAGAATCGGGGATTCACCCCTCCACTTT.

The DNA for the CDR3 is TGTGCCAGCAGCGCGGGGGGGACGGAGGGTGAGGGTTTCTTT. Protein sequence: CASSAGGTEGEGFF. The rearrangement links TRBV9 to TRBJ1-1; D perhaps matches TRBD1 (5 bases). The CDR3 contains 14 residues. V was pared by 3 bases and J by 13 bases, with 22 bases between. Germline CDR1 is SGDLS and CDR2 is YYNGEE.

This chain uses TRBV7-6 with TRBJ2-3; TRBD2 aligns across 12 bases. The germline V gene encodes CDR1 SGHVS and CDR2 FNYEAQ. The CDR3 runs 17 residues. After removal of 5 bases from V and 4 bases from J, the junction contained 10 bases not matched to a gene. The CDR3 here is CASSGKLAGGAADTQYF. The CDR3 DNA is TGTGCCAGCAGCGGGAAGCTAGCGGGAGGGGCAGCAGATACGCAGTATTTT.

The V and J genes are TRBV19 and TRBJ2-1; D uncertain. Germline V lookup: CDR1 LNHDA, CDR2 SQIVND (reference sequence). The V end lost 5 bases, the J end lost 6 bases, and 17 bases lay between the germline ends. There are 15 residues in the CDR3. In nucleotides, the CDR3 is TGTGCCAGTAGTCCTCTAGTATCTCCTGGCAATGAGCAGTTCTTC. It codes for CASSPLVSPGNEQFF. Full variable domain (missing parts from reference TRBV19 and TRBJ2-1): DGGITQSPKYLFRKEGQNVTLSCEQNLNHDAMYWYRQDPGQGLRLIYYSQIVNDFQKGDIAEGYSVSREKKESFPLTVTSAQKNPTAFYLCASSPLVSPGNEQFFGPGTRLTVL.

This chain uses TRBV19 with TRBJ1-5; 8 bases map to TRBD1. The germline CDR1 and CDR2 sequences are LNHDA and SQIVND (reference sequence). The CDR3 is made up of 14 amino acids. Trimming took 4 bases from V and 5 from J; bases not matched to a gene: 4. The CDR3 reads CASSTGQGYQPQHF. The CDR3 DNA follows: TGTGCCAGTAGTACAGGACAGGGTTATCAGCCCCAGCATTTT.

This clone was found a few times. This chain links TRBV28 with TRBJ2-1; 9 positions match TRBD2. The CDR3 totals 15 residues. The V segment lost 3 bases and the J segment 6 bases; nucleotides outside the gene matches: 6. Germline V gene data show CDR1 as MDHEN and CDR2 as SYDVKM. As DNA, the CDR3 is TGTGCCAGCAGTTTGGCGGGGGGGGATCCCAATGAGCAGTTCTTC. Protein product: CASSLAGGDPNEQFF.

The chain is built from TRBV2 and TRBJ2-1, with TRBD2 matching over 7 bases. The CDR3 runs 14 residues. V shed 8 bases, J shed 5 bases, and the junction held 9 bases outside the gene matches. Germline V lookup: CDR1 SNHLY, CDR2 FYNNEI. CDR3 loop: CASAPGLRHNEQFF. The CDR3, as DNA: TGTGCCAGCGCGCCGGGACTAAGACACAATGAGCAGTTCTTC.

The chain is built from TRBV5-1 and TRBJ2-7, with D perhaps matching TRBD1 (6 bases). Trimming took 0 bases from V and 5 from J, leaving 15 bases between them. Germline V gives CDR1 SGHRS, CDR2 YFSETQ. This CDR3 has 15 amino acids. The DNA for the CDR3 is TGCGCCAGCAGCTTGGAAGGCAGGGGCTTGGACGAGCAGTACTTC. Its protein is CASSLEGRGLDEQYF.

This chain connects TRBV5-1 to TRBJ1-1; 7 nucleotides line up with TRBD1. The germline gives CDR1 SGHRS, CDR2 YFSETQ. This CDR3 is 13 amino acids long. Losses at the gene ends were 4 bases for V and 6 bases for J; bases not matched to a gene: 6. The DNA of the CDR3 is TGCGCCAGCAGCCGCCAACAGGGGTCTGAAGCTTTCTTT. This translates into CASSRQQGSEAFF.

The chain links TRBV11-2 to TRBJ1-1, with TRBD1 matching over 7 bases. This CDR3 is built from 15 residues. Germline CDR1 is SGHAT and CDR2 is FQNNGV. V gave up 5 bases and J gave up 1 base; unmatched junction bases: 7. The CDR3 loop is CASSKRQGSNTEAFF. CDR3 DNA: TGTGCCAGCAGCAAAAGACAGGGTTCGAACACTGAAGCTTTCTTT.

The chain couples TRBV19 to TRBJ1-6; TRBD1 matches at 7 bases. The CDR3 has 14 residues. The germline V gene has CDR1 LNHDA and CDR2 SQIVND (reference sequence). V shed 9 bases and J 3 bases; nucleotides not matched to a gene: 5. The CDR3 region is CASAAGGYNSPLHF. CDR3 sequence (DNA): TGTGCCAGCGCGGCAGGGGGCTATAATTCACCCCTCCACTTT.

This clone was seen a few times. The V gene is TRBV25-1, the J gene TRBJ1-1; D may be TRBD1 (5 bases). Trimming cost V 2 bases and J 9 bases, with 10 bases left between them. The CDR3 sequence is 12 residues long. In germline, CDR1 is MGHDK, CDR2 SYGVNS. In DNA form, the CDR3 reads TGTGCCAGCAGTGAAGCAAGGGGAAAAGCTTTCTTT. Amino acids: CASSEARGKAFF. The full variable domain, completed using reference TRBV25-1 and TRBJ1-1, is EADIYQTPRYLVIGTGKKITLECSQTMGHDKMYWYQQDPGMELHLIHYSYGVNSTEKGDLSSESTVSRIRTEHFPLTLESARPSHTSQYLCASSEARGKAFFGQGTRLTVV.

The rearrangement joins TRBV6-5 to TRBJ1-2; 9 bases agree with TRBD1. Trimming cost V 6 bases and J 7 bases; bases outside gene matches: 6. The CDR3 extends over 13 amino acids. Germline V gene data show CDR1 as MNHEY and CDR2 as SVGAGI. The CDR3 sequence is CASSPMTGGGYTF. DNA of the CDR3: TGTGCCAGCAGCCCAATGACAGGGGGTGGCTACACCTTC.

The rearrangement joins TRBV6-5 to TRBJ2-7; 11 bases map to TRBD1. The CDR3 loop spans 15 amino acids. The J segment lost 5 bases and the V segment lost 0 bases, leaving 3 bases of the junction unmatched. Germline V gives CDR1 MNHEY, CDR2 SVGAGI. CDR3 residues: CASSYSGQGGDEQYF. As DNA, the CDR3 is TGTGCCAGCAGTTACTCGGGACAGGGGGGTGACGAGCAGTACTTC.

CDR3 protein: CASSFDTIYEQYF. CDR3 bases: TGTGCCAGCAGTTTTGACACCATCTACGAGCAGTACTTC. The V call is TRBV5-8, the J call TRBJ2-7; no reliable D call. The ends were cut back, 5 bases at V and 3 bases at J, with 12 bases in the middle. The CDR3 has 13 amino acids. CDR1 SGHTS and CDR2 YDEGEE come from the germline V gene.